This entry is about one T cell receptor beta chain. Germline values: CDR1 MDHEN, CDR2 SYDVKM. There are 13 residues in the CDR3. V dropped 8 bases and J dropped 6 bases, with 13 bases sitting between them. The primer mix had 60 Vbeta and 13 Jbeta primers. Some clones are missing from TCRdb's copy, which holds only in-frame ones; the method was immunoSEQ multiplex PCR. In the table there are under 150,000 clones, around 72% of which are singletons. This sample is drawn from a study of cytomegalovirus exposure and HLA in healthy donors. The sequenced sample consisted of PBMCs. This chain uses TRBV28 with TRBJ2-2; D may be TRBD2 (6 bases). This receptor was identified in a woman in her 40s in good health and CMV-seronegative. CDR3 region: CASLREPAGELFF. In DNA form, the CDR3 reads TGTGCCAGCCTCCGGGAGCCCGCCGGGGAGCTGTTTTTT.